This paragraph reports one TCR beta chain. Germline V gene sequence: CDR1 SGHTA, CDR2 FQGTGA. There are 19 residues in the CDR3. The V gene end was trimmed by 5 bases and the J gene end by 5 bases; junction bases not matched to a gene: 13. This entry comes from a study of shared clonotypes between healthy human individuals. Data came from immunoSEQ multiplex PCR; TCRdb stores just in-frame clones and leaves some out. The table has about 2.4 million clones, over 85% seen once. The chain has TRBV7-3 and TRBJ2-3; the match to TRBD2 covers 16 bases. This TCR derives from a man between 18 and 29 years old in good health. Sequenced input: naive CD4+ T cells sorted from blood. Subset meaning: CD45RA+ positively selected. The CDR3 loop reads CASSPKAGLAGGPVDTQYF. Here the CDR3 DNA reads TGTGCCAGCAGCCCCAAGGCGGGACTAGCGGGGGGGCCCGTAGATACGCAGTATTTT.